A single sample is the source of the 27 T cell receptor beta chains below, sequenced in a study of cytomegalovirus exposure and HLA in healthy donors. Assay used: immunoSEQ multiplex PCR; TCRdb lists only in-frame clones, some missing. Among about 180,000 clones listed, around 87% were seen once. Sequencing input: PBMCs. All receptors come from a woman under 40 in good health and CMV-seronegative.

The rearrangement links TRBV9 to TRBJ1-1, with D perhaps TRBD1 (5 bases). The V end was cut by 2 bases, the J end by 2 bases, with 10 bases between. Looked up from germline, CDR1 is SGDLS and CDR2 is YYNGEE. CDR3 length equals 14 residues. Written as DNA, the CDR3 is TGTGCCAGCAGCGTTGCAGGGATTAACACTGAAGCTTTCTTT. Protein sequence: CASSVAGINTEAFF.

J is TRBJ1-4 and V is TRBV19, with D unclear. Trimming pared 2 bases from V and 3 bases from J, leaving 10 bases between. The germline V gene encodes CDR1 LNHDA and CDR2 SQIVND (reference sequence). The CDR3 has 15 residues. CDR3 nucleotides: TGTGCCAGTAGTATACTTGTAAACTCTAATGAAAAACTGTTTTTT. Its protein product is CASSILVNSNEKLFF.

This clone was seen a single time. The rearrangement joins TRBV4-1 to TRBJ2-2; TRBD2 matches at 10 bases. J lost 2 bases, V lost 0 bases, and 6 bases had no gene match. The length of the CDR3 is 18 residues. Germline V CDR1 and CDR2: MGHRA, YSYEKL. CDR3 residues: CASSQEPAGGGNTGELFF. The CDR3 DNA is TGCGCCAGCAGCCAAGAACCAGCGGGGGGGGGTAACACCGGGGAGCTGTTTTTT.

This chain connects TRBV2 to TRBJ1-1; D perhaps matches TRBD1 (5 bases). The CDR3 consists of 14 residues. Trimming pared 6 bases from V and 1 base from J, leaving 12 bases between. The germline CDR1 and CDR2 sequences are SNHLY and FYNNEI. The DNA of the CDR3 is TGTGCCAGCAGCCCCCGGGGGGAGAACACTGAAGCTTTCTTT. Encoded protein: CASSPRGENTEAFF.

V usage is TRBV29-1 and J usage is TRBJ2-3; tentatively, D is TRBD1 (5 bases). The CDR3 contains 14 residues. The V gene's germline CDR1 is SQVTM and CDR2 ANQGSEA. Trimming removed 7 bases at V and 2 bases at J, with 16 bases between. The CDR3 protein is CSAKKRQTTDTQYF. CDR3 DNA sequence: TGCAGCGCCAAGAAACGACAGACCACAGATACGCAGTATTTT.

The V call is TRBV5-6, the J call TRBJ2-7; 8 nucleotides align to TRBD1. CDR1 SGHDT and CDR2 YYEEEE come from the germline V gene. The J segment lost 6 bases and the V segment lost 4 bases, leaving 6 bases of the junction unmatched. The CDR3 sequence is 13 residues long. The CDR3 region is CASSDAGGREQYF. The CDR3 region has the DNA TGTGCCAGCAGCGACGCAGGGGGCCGCGAGCAGTACTTC. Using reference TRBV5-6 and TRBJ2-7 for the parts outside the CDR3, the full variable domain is DAGVTQSPTHLIKTRGQQVTLRCSPKSGHDTVSWYQQALGQGPQFIFQYYEEEERQRGNFPDRFSGHQFPNYSSELNVNALLLGDSALYLCASSDAGGREQYFGPGTRLTVT.

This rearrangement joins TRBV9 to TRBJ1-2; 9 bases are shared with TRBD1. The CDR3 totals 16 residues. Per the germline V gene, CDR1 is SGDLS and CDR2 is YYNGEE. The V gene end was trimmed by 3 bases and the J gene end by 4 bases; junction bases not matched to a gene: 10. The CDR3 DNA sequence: TGTGCCAGCAGCGCGTACGCGGGACAGGGTCCCTATGGCTACACCTTC. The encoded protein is CASSAYAGQGPYGYTF.

The CDR3 DNA reads as TGTGCCAGTAGTATCGGGACAGGGGTGGCTCAGCCCCAGCATTTT. It encodes CASSIGTGVAQPQHF. The chain employs TRBV19 and TRBJ1-5, with 10 bases fitting TRBD1. The CDR3 spans 15 residues. CDR1 and CDR2 (germline): LNHDA, SQIVND (reference sequence). Trimming at V came to 3 bases and at J to 6 bases, leaving 5 bases not matched to a gene. Full variable domain (missing parts from reference TRBV19 and TRBJ1-5): DGGITQSPKYLFRKEGQNVTLSCEQNLNHDAMYWYRQDPGQGLRLIYYSQIVNDFQKGDIAEGYSVSREKKESFPLTVTSAQKNPTAFYLCASSIGTGVAQPQHFGDGTRLSIL.

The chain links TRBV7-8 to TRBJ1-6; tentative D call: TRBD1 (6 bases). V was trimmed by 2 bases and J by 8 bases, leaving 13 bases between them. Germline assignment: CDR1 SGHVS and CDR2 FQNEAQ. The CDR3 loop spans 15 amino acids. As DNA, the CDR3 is TGTGCCAGCAGCTTAAGGCCCTCAGGGGATTCACCCCTCCACTTT. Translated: CASSLRPSGDSPLHF.

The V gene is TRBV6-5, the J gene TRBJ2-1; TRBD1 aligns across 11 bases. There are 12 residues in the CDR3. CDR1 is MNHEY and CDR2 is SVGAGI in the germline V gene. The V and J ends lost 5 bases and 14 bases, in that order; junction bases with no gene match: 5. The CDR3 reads CASSPGTGGEFF. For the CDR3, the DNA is TGTGCCAGCAGTCCGGGGACAGGGGGAGAGTTCTTC.

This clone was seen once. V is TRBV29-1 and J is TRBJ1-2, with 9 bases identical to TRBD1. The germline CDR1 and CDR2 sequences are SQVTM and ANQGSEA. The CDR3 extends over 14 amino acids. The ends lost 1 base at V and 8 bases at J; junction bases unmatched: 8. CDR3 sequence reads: CSVEAGGQGEGYTF. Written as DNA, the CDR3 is TGCAGCGTTGAAGCGGGGGGACAGGGAGAGGGCTACACCTTC.

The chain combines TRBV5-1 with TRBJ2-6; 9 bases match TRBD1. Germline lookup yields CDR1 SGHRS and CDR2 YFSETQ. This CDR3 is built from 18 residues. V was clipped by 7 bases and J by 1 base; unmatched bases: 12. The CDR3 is CASAVFGTGSSGANVLTF. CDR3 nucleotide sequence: TGCGCCAGCGCGGTGTTCGGGACAGGGAGTTCTGGGGCCAACGTCCTGACTTTC.

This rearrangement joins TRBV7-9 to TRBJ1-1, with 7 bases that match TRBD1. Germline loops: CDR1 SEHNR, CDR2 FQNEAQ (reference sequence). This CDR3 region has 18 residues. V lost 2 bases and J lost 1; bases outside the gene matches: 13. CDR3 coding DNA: TGTGCCAGCAGCTTATATAGTCGTAAGGGACAGCAGAACACTGAAGCTTTCTTT. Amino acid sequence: CASSLYSRKGQQNTEAFF.

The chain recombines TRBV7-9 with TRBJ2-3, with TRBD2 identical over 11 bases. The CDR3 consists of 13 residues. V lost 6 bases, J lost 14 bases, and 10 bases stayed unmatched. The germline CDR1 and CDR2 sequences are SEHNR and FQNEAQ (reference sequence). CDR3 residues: CASRPSGGSLLYF. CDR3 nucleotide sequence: TGTGCCAGCAGACCTAGCGGGGGGAGCTTACTGTATTTT.

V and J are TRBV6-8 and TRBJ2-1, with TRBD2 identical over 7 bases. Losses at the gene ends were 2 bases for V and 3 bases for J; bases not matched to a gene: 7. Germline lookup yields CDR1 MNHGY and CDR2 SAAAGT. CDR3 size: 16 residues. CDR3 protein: CASSYPLGGHYNEQFF. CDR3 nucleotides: TGTGCCAGCAGTTACCCACTGGGAGGGCACTACAATGAGCAGTTCTTC.

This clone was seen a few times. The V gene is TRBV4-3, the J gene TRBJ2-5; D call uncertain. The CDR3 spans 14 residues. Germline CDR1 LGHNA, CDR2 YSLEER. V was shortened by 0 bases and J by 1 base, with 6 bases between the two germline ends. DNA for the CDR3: TGCGCCAGCAGCCAAGATAGATTCCAAGAGACCCAGTACTTC. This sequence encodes CASSQDRFQETQYF.

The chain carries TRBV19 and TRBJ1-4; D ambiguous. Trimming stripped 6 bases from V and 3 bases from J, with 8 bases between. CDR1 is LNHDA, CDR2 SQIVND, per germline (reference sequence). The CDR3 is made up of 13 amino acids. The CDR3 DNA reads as TGTGCCAGTAGCTACAGCTCTAATGAAAAACTGTTTTTT. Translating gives CASSYSSNEKLFF. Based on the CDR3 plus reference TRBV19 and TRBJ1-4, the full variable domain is DGGITQSPKYLFRKEGQNVTLSCEQNLNHDAMYWYRQDPGQGLRLIYYSQIVNDFQKGDIAEGYSVSREKKESFPLTVTSAQKNPTAFYLCASSYSSNEKLFFGSGTQLSVL.

The CDR3 sequence is CASSVVGWDRGMFGGYTF. CDR3 bases: TGTGCCAGCAGCGTAGTGGGGTGGGACAGGGGGATGTTCGGCGGCTACACCTTC. This rearrangement joins TRBV9 to TRBJ1-2; 11 positions match TRBD1. This CDR3 comprises 18 residues. From germline, CDR1 is SGDLS and CDR2 YYNGEE. V dropped 0 bases and J dropped 8; count of bases not matched to a gene: 15.

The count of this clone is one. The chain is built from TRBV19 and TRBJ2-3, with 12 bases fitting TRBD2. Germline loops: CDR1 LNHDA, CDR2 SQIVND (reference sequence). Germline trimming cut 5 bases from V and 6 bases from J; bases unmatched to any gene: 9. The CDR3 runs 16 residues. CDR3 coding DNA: TGTGCCAGTAGTCCCGAGACTAGCGGGGGAACGGATACGCAGTATTTT. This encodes CASSPETSGGTDTQYF.

The CDR3 nucleotides are TGTGCCTGGAATGACAGGTTGGGGCGGGGGTCCTACGAGCAGTACTTC. Protein product: CAWNDRLGRGSYEQYF. The chain joins TRBV30 to TRBJ2-7, with TRBD2 as a possible D gene (7 bases). Deletions cut 4 bases from V and 1 base from J, with 20 bases between. Germline V gives CDR1 GTSNPN, CDR2 SVGIG (reference sequence). The CDR3 extends over 16 amino acids.

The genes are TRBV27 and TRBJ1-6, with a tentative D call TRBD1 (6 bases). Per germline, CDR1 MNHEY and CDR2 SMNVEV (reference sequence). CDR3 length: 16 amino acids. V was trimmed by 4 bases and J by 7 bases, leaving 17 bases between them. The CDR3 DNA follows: TGTGCCAGCAGTTCACAGGGACAAACTGGGAATTCACCCCTCCACTTT. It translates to CASSSQGQTGNSPLHF.

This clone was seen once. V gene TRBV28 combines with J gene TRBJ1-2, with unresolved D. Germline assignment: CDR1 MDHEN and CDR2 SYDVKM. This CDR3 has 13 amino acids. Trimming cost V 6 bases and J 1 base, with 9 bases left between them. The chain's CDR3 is CASRNRFNYGYTF. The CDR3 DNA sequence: TGTGCCAGCAGAAACAGATTTAACTATGGCTACACCTTC.

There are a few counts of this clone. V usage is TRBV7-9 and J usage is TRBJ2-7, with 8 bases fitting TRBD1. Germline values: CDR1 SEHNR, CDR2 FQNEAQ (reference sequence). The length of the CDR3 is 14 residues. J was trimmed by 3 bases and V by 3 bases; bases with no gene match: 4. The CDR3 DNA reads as TGTGCCAGCAGCTTCCGGGACAGGATCTACGAGCAGTACTTC. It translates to CASSFRDRIYEQYF.

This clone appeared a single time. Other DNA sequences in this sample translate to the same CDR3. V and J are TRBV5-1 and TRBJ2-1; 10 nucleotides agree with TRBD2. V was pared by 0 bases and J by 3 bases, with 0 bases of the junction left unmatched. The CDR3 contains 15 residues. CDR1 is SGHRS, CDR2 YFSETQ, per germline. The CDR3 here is CASSLGLAGYNEQFF. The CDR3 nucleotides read TGCGCCAGCAGCTTGGGACTAGCGGGCTACAATGAGCAGTTCTTC.

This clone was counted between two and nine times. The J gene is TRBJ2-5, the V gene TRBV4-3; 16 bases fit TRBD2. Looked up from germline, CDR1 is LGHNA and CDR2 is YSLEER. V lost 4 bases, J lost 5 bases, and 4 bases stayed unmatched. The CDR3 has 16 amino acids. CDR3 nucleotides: TGCGCCAGCAGCCTACGGGGACTAGCGGGGGGGGAGACCCAGTACTTC. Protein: CASSLRGLAGGETQYF.

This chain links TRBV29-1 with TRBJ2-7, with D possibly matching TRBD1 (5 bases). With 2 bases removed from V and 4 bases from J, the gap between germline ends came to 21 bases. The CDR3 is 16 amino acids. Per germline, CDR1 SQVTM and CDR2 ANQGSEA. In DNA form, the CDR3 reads TGCAGCGTTGAAATTCCAGGACACAACCTCTTATACGAGCAGTACTTC. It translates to CSVEIPGHNLLYEQYF.

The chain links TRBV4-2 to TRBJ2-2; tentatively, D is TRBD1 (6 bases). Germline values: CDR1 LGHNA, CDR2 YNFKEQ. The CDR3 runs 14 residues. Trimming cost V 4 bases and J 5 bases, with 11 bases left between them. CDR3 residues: CASSLTTGTGELFF. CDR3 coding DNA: TGTGCCAGCAGCCTAACCACAGGGACCGGGGAGCTGTTTTTT.